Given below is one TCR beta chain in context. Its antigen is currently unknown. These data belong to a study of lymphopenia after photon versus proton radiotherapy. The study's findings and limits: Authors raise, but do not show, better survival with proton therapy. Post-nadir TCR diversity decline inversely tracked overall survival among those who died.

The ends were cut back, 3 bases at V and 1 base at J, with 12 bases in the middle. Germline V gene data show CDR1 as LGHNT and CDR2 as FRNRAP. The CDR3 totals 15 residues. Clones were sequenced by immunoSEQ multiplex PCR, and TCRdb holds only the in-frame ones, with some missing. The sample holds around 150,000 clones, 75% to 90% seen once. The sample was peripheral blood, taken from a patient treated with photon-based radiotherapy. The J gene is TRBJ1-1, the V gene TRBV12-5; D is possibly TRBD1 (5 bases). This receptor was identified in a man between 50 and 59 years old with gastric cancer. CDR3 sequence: CASGLNTGRNTEAFF. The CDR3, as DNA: TGTGCTAGTGGTTTAAACACAGGCCGGAACACTGAAGCTTTCTTT.